A selection of T cell receptor beta chains follows, all from one sample in a study of shared clonotypes between healthy human individuals. This table comes from immunoSEQ multiplex PCR, and its TCRdb copy is limited to in-frame clones, with some not included. The repertoire includes 520,000 or so clones, 79% of them detected once, and roughly 13% sits in the top ten. Sequencing was performed on PBMCs. The origin of the receptors is a woman aged 40 to 50 in good health. Some clones in this sample may be carry-over from other donors' samples. Each CDR3 is given with its conserved first and last residue. D genes are given only for firm matches. Clone size is not always given. Where it is, it says once, few, many or a class for expanded clones.

j_call: TRBJ1-1; clone_size: .; d_call: .; v_call: TRBV7-9; cdr3_nt: TGTGTCAGCAGCGTCGACTCTTGGGGGACTGAAGCTTTCTTT; cdr3_aa: CVSSVDSWGTEAFF
j_call: TRBJ1-4; clone_size: .; d_call: .; v_call: TRBV29-1; cdr3_nt: TGCAGCGTTGAAGACACGGGGGGGGTTGGTGAAAAACTGTTTTTT; cdr3_aa: CSVEDTGGVGEKLFF
j_call: TRBJ1-2; clone_size: .; d_call: .; v_call: TRBV6-1; cdr3_nt: TGTGCCAGCAGTCCCGGGACCCACTATGGCTACACCTTC; cdr3_aa: CASSPGTHYGYTF
j_call: TRBJ2-5; clone_size: .; d_call: TRBD1; v_call: TRBV6-5; cdr3_nt: TGTGCCAGCAGAATGACAGGGCTTCAAGAGACCCAGTACTTC; cdr3_aa: CASRMTGLQETQYF
j_call: TRBJ2-3; clone_size: many; d_call: TRBD2; v_call: TRBV6-1; cdr3_nt: TGTGCCAGCAGTGTCCACGGGAGGAACGAGTACACAGATACGCAGTATTTT; cdr3_aa: CASSVHGRNEYTDTQYF
j_call: TRBJ1-5; clone_size: .; d_call: .; v_call: TRBV28; cdr3_nt: TGTGCCAGCAGTTACCCGGGGGGCAATCAGCCCCAGCATTTT; cdr3_aa: CASSYPGGNQPQHF
j_call: TRBJ2-7; clone_size: .; d_call: .; v_call: TRBV5-1; cdr3_nt: TGCGCCAGCCGGATACAAAAAGGGTACGAGCAGTACTTC; cdr3_aa: CASRIQKGYEQYF
j_call: TRBJ2-1; clone_size: .; d_call: .; v_call: TRBV6-1; cdr3_nt: TGTGCCAGCATCTGGAACAATGAGCAGTTCTTC; cdr3_aa: CASIWNNEQFF
j_call: TRBJ2-7; clone_size: .; d_call: TRBD1; v_call: TRBV5-6; cdr3_nt: TGTGCCAGCAGCTTCCTCACAGGGGGGAGCGACGAGCAGTACTTC; cdr3_aa: CASSFLTGGSDEQYF
j_call: TRBJ1-4; clone_size: .; d_call: .; v_call: TRBV30; cdr3_nt: TGTGCCTGGAGTGTAACTGGGGGCGCAACTAATGAAAAACTGTTTTTT; cdr3_aa: CAWSVTGGATNEKLFF
j_call: TRBJ2-7; clone_size: .; d_call: TRBD2; v_call: TRBV10-3; cdr3_nt: TGTGCCATCAAAGGGACTAGCGGTTCCTACGAGCAGTACTTC; cdr3_aa: CAIKGTSGSYEQYF
j_call: TRBJ2-3; clone_size: .; d_call: .; v_call: TRBV6-1; cdr3_nt: TGTGCCAGCAGGGAGACTAGACCAGATACGCAGTATTTT; cdr3_aa: CASRETRPDTQYF
j_call: TRBJ2-3; clone_size: .; d_call: TRBD2; v_call: TRBV2; cdr3_nt: TGTGCCAGCAGTGAAGGGGCCGGGGGGACAGATACGCAGTATTTT; cdr3_aa: CASSEGAGGTDTQYF
j_call: TRBJ2-7; clone_size: .; d_call: .; v_call: TRBV2; cdr3_nt: TGTGCCAGCACCGGGGGTATGTCCTACGAGCAGTACTTC; cdr3_aa: CASTGGMSYEQYF
j_call: TRBJ1-2; clone_size: .; d_call: .; v_call: TRBV2; cdr3_nt: TGTGCCAGCAGCCTGGACAGTCAAGCTACCTTC; cdr3_aa: CASSLDSQATF
j_call: TRBJ2-7; clone_size: once; d_call: .; v_call: TRBV6-1; cdr3_nt: TGTGCCAGCAGTGAAGGGGCCACGTTGGGTGAGCAGTACTTC; cdr3_aa: CASSEGATLGEQYF
j_call: TRBJ2-3; clone_size: few; d_call: .; v_call: TRBV19; cdr3_nt: TGTGCCAGTAGTACATATTTCGGAGATACGCAGTATTTT; cdr3_aa: CASSTYFGDTQYF
j_call: TRBJ1-5; clone_size: many; d_call: .; v_call: TRBV4-1; cdr3_nt: TGCGCCAGCAGCCAACAGGTGAATCAGCCCCAGCATTTT; cdr3_aa: CASSQQVNQPQHF
j_call: TRBJ2-2; clone_size: .; d_call: TRBD1; v_call: TRBV7-9; cdr3_nt: TGTGCCAGCAGCCATTCGGACAGGGGGACCGGGGAGCTGTTTTTT; cdr3_aa: CASSHSDRGTGELFF
j_call: TRBJ1-4; clone_size: .; d_call: .; v_call: TRBV2; cdr3_nt: TGTGCCAGCAATATACTGGCAGGGGATGAAAAACTGTTTTTT; cdr3_aa: CASNILAGDEKLFF
j_call: TRBJ1-2; clone_size: .; d_call: TRBD1; v_call: TRBV30; cdr3_nt: TGTGCCTGGAGTGGAGACAGGGGGGGAGGCTACACCTTC; cdr3_aa: CAWSGDRGGGYTF
j_call: TRBJ2-7; clone_size: .; d_call: TRBD2; v_call: TRBV15; cdr3_nt: TGTGCCACCAGCAGAGGACTAGCGGGAGACTACGAGCAGTACTTC; cdr3_aa: CATSRGLAGDYEQYF
j_call: TRBJ1-3; clone_size: .; d_call: .; v_call: TRBV5-1; cdr3_nt: TGCGCCAGCAGCTTGGGTCCAAGGTCTGGAAACACCATATATTTT; cdr3_aa: CASSLGPRSGNTIYF
j_call: TRBJ1-5; clone_size: .; d_call: .; v_call: TRBV6-5; cdr3_nt: TGTGCCAGCCGCCCAGACGGTAACAATCAGCCCCAGCATTTT; cdr3_aa: CASRPDGNNQPQHF
j_call: TRBJ2-2; clone_size: once; d_call: TRBD1; v_call: TRBV10-3; cdr3_nt: TGTGCCATCAACCATAACCGGGACAGGAACACCGGGGAGCTGTTTTTT; cdr3_aa: CAINHNRDRNTGELFF
j_call: TRBJ1-2; clone_size: .; d_call: .; v_call: TRBV4-2; cdr3_nt: TGTGCCAGCAGCCAAGTGAGGGGTGAAGGCTACACCTTC; cdr3_aa: CASSQVRGEGYTF
j_call: TRBJ1-1; clone_size: .; d_call: TRBD1; v_call: TRBV19; cdr3_nt: TGTGCCAGTAGTATCCTGACCGGGACAGGGGTGGGAAACGGTGAAGCTTTCTTT; cdr3_aa: CASSILTGTGVGNGEAFF
j_call: TRBJ2-7; clone_size: .; d_call: TRBD2; v_call: TRBV5-1; cdr3_nt: TGCGCCAGCAGCCCAGGACTAGCGGGAGGCATTTACGAGCAGTACTTC; cdr3_aa: CASSPGLAGGIYEQYF
j_call: TRBJ2-2; clone_size: .; d_call: .; v_call: TRBV6-4; cdr3_nt: TGTGCCAGCAGATCGGACCAGAACACCGGGGAGCTGTTTTTT; cdr3_aa: CASRSDQNTGELFF